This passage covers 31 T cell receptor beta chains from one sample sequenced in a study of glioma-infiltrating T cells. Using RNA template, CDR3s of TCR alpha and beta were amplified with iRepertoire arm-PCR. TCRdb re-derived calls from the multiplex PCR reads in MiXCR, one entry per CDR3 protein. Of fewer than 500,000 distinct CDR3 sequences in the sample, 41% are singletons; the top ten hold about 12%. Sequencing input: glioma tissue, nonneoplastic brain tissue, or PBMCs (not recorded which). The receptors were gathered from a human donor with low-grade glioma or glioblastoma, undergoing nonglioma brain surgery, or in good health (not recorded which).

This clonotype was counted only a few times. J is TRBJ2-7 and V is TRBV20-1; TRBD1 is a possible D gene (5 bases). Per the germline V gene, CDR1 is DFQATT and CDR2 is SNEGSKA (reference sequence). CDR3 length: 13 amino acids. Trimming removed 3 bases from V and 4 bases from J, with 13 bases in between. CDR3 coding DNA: TGCAGTGCTAGTATTAGCAGGGTATACGAGCAGTACTTC. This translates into CSASISRVYEQYF.

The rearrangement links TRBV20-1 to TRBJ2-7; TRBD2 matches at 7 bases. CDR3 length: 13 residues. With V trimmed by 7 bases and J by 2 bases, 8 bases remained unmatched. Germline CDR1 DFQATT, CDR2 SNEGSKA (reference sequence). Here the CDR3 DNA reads TGCAGTGGGGGTAGCGGGCCAACCTACGAGCAGTACTTC. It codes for CSGGSGPTYEQYF.

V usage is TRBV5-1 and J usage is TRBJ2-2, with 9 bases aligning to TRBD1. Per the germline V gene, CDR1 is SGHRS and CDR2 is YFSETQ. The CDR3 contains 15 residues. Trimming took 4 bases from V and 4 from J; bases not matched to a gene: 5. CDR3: CASSVTQGATGELFF. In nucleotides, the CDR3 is TGCGCCAGCAGCGTAACACAGGGGGCCACCGGGGAGCTGTTTTTT.

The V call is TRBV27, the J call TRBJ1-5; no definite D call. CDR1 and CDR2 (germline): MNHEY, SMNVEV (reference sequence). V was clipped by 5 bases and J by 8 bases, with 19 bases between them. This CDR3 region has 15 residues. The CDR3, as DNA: TGTGCCAGCAGTACAAGAGGGAAAGGGCAGAAGCCCCAGCATTTT. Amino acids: CASSTRGKGQKPQHF.

The CDR3 bases are TGCGCCAGCAGCGCAAACTCCGGGGGGACTATTGAGCAGTTCTTC. Residues: CASSANSGGTIEQFF. The chain links TRBV5-1 to TRBJ2-1; 7 bases align to TRBD2. Losses at the gene ends were 4 bases for V and 9 bases for J; bases not matched to a gene: 13. CDR1 is SGHRS and CDR2 is YFSETQ in the germline V gene. The CDR3 covers 15 residues.

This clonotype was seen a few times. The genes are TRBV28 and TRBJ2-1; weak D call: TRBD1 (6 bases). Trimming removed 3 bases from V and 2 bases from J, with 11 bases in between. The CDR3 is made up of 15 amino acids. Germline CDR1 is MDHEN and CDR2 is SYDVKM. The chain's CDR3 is CASSFIRGTYNEQFF. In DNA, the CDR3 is TGTGCCAGCAGTTTTATCAGGGGTACCTACAATGAGCAGTTCTTC.

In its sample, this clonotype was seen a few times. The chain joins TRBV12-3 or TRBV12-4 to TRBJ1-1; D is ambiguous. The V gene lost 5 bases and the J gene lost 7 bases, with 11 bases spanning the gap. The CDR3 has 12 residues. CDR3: CASSPRGVEAFF. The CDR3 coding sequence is TGTGCCAGCAGTCCCCGAGGCGTTGAAGCTTTCTTT.

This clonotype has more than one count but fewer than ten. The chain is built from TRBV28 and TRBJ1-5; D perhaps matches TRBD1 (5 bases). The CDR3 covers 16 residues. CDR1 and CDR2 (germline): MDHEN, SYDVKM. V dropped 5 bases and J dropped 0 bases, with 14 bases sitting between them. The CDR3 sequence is CASSPPGTGSNQPQHF. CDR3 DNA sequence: TGTGCCAGCAGTCCTCCAGGAACAGGTAGCAATCAGCCCCAGCATTTT.

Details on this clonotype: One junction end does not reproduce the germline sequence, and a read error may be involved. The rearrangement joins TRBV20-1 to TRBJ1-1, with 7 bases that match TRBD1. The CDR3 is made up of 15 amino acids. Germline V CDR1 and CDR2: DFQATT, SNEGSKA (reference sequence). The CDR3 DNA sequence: TGCAGTGTTAGAGTGAGGGGGCGAGGGTACACTGAAGCTTTCTTT. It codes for CSVRVRGRGYTEAFF.

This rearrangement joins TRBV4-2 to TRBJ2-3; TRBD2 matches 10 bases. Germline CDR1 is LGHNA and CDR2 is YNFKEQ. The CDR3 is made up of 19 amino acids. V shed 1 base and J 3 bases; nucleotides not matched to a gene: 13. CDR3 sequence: CASSQGRSSGSVRTDTQYF. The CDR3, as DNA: TGTGCCAGCAGCCAAGGACGATCTAGCGGGAGTGTGAGAACAGATACGCAGTATTTT.

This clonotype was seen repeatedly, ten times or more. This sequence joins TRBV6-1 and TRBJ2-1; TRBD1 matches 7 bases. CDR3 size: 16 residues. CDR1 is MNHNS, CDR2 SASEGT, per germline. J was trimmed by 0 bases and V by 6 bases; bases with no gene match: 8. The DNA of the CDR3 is TGTGCCAGCAGCCTCCTCTCAGGGGGCTCCTACAATGAGCAGTTCTTC. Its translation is CASSLLSGGSYNEQFF.

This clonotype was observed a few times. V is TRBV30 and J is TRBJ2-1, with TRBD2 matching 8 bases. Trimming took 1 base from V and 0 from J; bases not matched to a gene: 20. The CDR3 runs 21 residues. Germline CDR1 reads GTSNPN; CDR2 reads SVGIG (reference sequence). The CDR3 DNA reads TGTGCCTGGAGTGGGTCAGGACTAGCAGGTTGGGTTAGAAGCTCCTACAATGAGCAGTTCTTC. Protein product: CAWSGSGLAGWVRSSYNEQFF.

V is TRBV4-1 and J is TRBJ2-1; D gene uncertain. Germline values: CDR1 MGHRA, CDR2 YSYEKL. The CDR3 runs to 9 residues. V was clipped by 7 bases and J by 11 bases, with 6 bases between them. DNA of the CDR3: TGCGCCAGCAACGTCAAGCAGTTCTTC. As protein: CASNVKQFF.

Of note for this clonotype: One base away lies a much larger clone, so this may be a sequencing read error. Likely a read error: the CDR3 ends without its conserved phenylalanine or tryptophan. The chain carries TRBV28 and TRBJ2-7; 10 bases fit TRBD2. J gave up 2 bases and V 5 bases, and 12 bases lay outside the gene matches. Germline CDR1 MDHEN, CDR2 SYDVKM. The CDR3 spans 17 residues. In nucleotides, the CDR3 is TGTGCCAGCAGTACGGGTCGCCTAGCGGGAGAGCCCTACGAGCAGTACTCC. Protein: CASSTGRLAGEPYEQYS.

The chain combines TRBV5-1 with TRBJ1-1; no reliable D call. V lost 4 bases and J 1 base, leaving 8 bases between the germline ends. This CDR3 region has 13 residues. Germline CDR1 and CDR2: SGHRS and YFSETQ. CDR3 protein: CASSPYTNTEAFF. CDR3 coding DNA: TGCGCCAGCAGCCCCTACACGAACACTGAAGCTTTCTTT.

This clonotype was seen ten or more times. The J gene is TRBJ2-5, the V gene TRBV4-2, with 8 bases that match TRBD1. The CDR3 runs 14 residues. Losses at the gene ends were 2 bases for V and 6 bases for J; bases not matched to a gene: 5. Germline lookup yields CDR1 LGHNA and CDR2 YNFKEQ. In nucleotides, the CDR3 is TGTGCCAGCAGCCAATCACAGGGGGGCAAGACCCAGTACTTC. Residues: CASSQSQGGKTQYF.

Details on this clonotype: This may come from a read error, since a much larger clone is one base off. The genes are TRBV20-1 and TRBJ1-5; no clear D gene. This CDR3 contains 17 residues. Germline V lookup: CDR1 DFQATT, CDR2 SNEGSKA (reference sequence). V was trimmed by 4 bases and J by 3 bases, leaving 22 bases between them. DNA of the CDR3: TGCAGTGCTAATCCGCCAGGACCCACGTATATCAATCAGCCCCAGCATTTT. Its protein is CSANPPGPTYINQPQHF.

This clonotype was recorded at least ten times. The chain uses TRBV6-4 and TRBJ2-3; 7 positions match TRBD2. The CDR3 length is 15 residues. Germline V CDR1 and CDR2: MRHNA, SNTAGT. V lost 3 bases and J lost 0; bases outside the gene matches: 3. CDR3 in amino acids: CASSEYSGSTDTQYF. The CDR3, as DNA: TGTGCCAGCAGTGAATATAGCGGGAGCACAGATACGCAGTATTTT.

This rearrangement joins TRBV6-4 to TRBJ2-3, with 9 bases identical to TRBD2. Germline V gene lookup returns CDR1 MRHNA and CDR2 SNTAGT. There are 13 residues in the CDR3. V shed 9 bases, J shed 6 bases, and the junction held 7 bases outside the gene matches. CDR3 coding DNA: TGTGCCAGTAATAGCGGGAGTGGCGATACGCAGTATTTT. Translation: CASNSGSGDTQYF.

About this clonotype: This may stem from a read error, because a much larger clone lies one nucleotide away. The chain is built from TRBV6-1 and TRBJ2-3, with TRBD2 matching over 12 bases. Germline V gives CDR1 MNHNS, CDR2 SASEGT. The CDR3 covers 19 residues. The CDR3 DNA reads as TGTGCCAGCAGTTTCCGGACTAGCGGGATTGGTGGATTAACAGATACGCGGTATTTT. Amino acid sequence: CASSFRTSGIGGLTDTRYF.

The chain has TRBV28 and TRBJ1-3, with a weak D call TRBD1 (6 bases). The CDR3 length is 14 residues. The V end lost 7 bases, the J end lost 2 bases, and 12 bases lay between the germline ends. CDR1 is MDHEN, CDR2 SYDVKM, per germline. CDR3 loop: CASIPRGTGNTIYF. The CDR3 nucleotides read TGTGCCAGCATCCCCAGGGGTACTGGAAACACCATATATTTT.

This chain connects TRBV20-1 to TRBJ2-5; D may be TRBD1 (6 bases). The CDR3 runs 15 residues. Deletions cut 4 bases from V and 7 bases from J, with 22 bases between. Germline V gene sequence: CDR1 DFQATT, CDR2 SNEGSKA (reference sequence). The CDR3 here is CSATHWTAMARTQYF. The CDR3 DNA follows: TGCAGTGCTACACACTGGACAGCGATGGCAAGGACCCAGTACTTC.

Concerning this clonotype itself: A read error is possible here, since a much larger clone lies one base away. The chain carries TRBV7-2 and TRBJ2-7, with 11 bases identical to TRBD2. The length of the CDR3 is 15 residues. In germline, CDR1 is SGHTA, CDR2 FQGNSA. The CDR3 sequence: CASSRTSGSSYEKYF. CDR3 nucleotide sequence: TGTGCCAGCAGCAGAACTAGCGGGAGCTCCTACGAGAAGTACTTC.

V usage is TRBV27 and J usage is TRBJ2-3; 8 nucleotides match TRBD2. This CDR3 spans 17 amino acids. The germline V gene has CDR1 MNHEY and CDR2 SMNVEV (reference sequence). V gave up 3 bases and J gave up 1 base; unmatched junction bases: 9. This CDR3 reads CASSFFGAGGGTDTQYF. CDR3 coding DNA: TGTGCCAGCAGTTTCTTTGGGGCGGGAGGCGGCACAGATACGCAGTATTTT.

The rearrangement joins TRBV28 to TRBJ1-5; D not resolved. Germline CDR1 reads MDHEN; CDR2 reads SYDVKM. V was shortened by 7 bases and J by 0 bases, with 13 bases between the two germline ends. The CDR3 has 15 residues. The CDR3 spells CASNSHGDSNQPQHF. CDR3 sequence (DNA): TGTGCCAGCAATTCTCACGGGGATAGCAATCAGCCCCAGCATTTT.

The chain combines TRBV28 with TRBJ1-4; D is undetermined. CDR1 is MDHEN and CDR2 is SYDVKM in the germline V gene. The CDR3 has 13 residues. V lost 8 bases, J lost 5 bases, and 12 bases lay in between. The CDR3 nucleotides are TGTGCCAGCCGTGGGCGCTCAAATGAAAAACTGTTTTTT. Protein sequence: CASRGRSNEKLFF. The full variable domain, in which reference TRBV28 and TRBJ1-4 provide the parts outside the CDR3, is DVKVTQSSRYLVKRTGEKVFLECVQDMDHENMFWYRQDPGLGLRLIYFSYDVKMKEKGDIPEGYSVSREKKERFSLILESASTNQTSMYLCASRGRSNEKLFFGSGTQLSVL.

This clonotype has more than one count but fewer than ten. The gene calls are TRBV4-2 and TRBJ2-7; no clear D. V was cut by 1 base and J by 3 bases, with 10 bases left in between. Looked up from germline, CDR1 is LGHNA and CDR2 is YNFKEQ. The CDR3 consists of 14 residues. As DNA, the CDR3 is TGTGCCAGCAGCCAAGGAATAAAGGGCTACGAGCAGTACTTC. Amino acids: CASSQGIKGYEQYF.

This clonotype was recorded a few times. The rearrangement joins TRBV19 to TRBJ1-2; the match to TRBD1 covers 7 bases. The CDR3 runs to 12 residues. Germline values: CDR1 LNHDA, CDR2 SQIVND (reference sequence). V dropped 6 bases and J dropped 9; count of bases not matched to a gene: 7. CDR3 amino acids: CASRTPGGRYTF. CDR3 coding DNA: TGTGCCAGTAGGACTCCAGGGGGACGCTACACCTTC.

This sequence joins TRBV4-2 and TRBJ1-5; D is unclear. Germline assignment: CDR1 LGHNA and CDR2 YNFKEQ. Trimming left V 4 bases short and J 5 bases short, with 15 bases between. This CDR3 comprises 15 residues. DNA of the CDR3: TGTGCCAGCAGCCCCCTTGGGAGGGCGGATCAGCCCCAGCATTTT. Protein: CASSPLGRADQPQHF.

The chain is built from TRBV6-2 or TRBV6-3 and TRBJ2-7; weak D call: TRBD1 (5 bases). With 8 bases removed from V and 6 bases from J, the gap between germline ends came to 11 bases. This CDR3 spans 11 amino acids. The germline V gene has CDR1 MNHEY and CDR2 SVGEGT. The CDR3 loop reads CASSHGAEQYF. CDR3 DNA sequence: TGTGCCAGCTCCCATGGGGCCGAGCAGTACTTC.

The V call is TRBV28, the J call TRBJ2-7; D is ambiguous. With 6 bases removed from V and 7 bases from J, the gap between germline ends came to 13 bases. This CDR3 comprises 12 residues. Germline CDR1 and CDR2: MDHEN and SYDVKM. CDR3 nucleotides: TGTGCCAGCAGCACCCAACCTCAAGAGCAGTACTTC. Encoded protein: CASSTQPQEQYF.